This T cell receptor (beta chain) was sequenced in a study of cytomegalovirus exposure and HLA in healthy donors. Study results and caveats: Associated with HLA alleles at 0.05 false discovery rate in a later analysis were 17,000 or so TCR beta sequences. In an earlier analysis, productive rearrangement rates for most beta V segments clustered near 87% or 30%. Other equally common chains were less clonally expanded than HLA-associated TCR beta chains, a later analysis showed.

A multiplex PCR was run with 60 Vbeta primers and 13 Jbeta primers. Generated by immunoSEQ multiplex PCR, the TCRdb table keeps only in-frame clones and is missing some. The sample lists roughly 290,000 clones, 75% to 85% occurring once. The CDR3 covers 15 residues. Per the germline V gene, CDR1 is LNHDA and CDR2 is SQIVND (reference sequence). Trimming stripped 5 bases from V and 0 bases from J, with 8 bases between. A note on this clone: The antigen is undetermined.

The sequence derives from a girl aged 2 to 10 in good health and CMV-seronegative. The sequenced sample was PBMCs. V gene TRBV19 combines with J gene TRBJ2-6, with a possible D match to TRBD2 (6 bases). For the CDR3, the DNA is TGTGCCAGTAGTGGGACTCACTCTGGGGCCAACGTCCTGACTTTC. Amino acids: CASSGTHSGANVLTF.